These 17 T cell receptor beta chains came from one sample sequenced in a study of neurological immune-mediated disorders (dated by TCRdb to about 2019). Library preparation employed 5' RACE. The data were produced on an Illumina HiSeq 2500. TCRdb reprocessing: public reads trimmed at Q25 with fastp, clones called with MiXCR, in-frame beta chains kept. Each CDR3 protein appears once, grouped with its most common genes and DNA. This sample is represented by around 66,000 distinct CDR3 sequences; 4% to 6% of them were singletons. The ten largest clones capture about 3% of the sample. Material for sequencing was PBMCs. These receptors were collected from a woman aged 30 to 39 with multiple sclerosis.

This clonotype was counted at least ten times. This chain joins TRBV7-2 and TRBJ2-7; 7 bases match TRBD1. The trim removed 5 bases at V and 5 bases at J, leaving 15 bases unmatched. Germline loops: CDR1 SGHTA, CDR2 FQGNSA. The CDR3 contains 16 residues. The CDR3 sequence is CASSIPQGRKLNEQYF. CDR3 in DNA: TGTGCCAGCAGCATACCACAGGGGCGGAAATTGAACGAGCAGTACTTC.

This clonotype was counted between two and nine times. This chain links TRBV5-1 with TRBJ1-1; D not resolved. The germline CDR1 and CDR2 sequences are SGHRS and YFSETQ. V was shortened by 1 base and J by 6 bases, with 10 bases between the two germline ends. CDR3 size: 13 residues. The CDR3 bases are TGCGCCAGCAGCTTGATAGGTGTAGCTGAAGCTTTCTTT. Translated, it gives CASSLIGVAEAFF.

This clonotype was seen many times. The rearrangement uses TRBV5-1 and TRBJ2-1; 8 bases are shared with TRBD1. Trimming removed 4 bases from V and 0 bases from J; junction bases left unmatched: 3. The CDR3 is 15 amino acids. Germline V gene sequence: CDR1 SGHRS, CDR2 YFSETQ. CDR3 bases: TGCGCCAGCAGCATACAGGGGGGCTCCTACAATGAGCAGTTCTTC. Translating gives CASSIQGGSYNEQFF.

Ten or more counts support this clonotype. The chain is built from TRBV5-1 and TRBJ1-1, with a weak D call TRBD1 (6 bases). The germline V gene encodes CDR1 SGHRS and CDR2 YFSETQ. This CDR3 has 16 residues. V gave up 3 bases and J gave up 3 bases, with 18 bases separating them. The CDR3 DNA reads TGCGCCAGCAGCTGGGGGGAGGACAGAGATTACACTGAAGCTTTCTTT. It yields the protein CASSWGEDRDYTEAFF.

In its sample, this clonotype was seen many times. This rearrangement joins TRBV5-6 to TRBJ2-5; TRBD2 might be the D (5 bases). The germline CDR1 and CDR2 sequences are SGHDT and YYEEEE. The length of the CDR3 is 13 residues. V dropped 2 bases and J dropped 5 bases, with 10 bases sitting between them. In DNA form, the CDR3 reads TGTGCCAGCAGCTTCAGCGGCCGGGAGACCCAGTACTTC. It specifies CASSFSGRETQYF.

This clonotype showed up many times. V and J are TRBV28 and TRBJ1-2; 7 bases line up with TRBD1. Germline CDR1 MDHEN, CDR2 SYDVKM. This CDR3 has 14 amino acids. V was clipped by 2 bases and J by 4 bases; unmatched bases: 4. In DNA form, the CDR3 reads TGTGCCAGCAGTTTAGGAGCAGGGGGCTATGGCTACACCTTC. This codes for CASSLGAGGYGYTF.

This clonotype was counted at least ten times. V and J are TRBV5-1 and TRBJ2-1; the D gene is possibly TRBD2 (6 bases). V lost 0 bases, J lost 5 bases, and 15 bases lay in between. The CDR3 runs 16 residues. Germline V gene data show CDR1 as SGHRS and CDR2 as YFSETQ. The CDR3 loop is CASSLEGTGTHNEQFF. DNA of the CDR3: TGCGCCAGCAGCTTGGAGGGGACTGGGACTCACAATGAGCAGTTCTTC.

About this clonotype itself: Sequence at one end of the junction differs from germline and may be a read error. V gene TRBV30 combines with J gene TRBJ1-5, with D uncertain. The CDR3 consists of 13 residues. Germline assignment: CDR1 GTSNPN and CDR2 SVGIG (reference sequence). CDR3 nucleotide sequence: TGTGCCTGGAGTGTATCCAGCTATAAGCCCCAGAATTTT. As protein: CAWSVSSYKPQNF. Complete variable domain (other parts from reference TRBV30 and TRBJ1-5): SQTIHQWPATLVQPVGSPLSLECTVEGTSNPNLYWYRQAAGRGLQLLFYSVGIGQISSEVPQNLSASRPQDRQFILSSKKLLLSDSGFYLCAWSVSSYKPQNFGDGTRLSIL.

There are many counts of this clonotype. This chain connects TRBV20-1 to TRBJ1-5; 9 positions match TRBD1. V was pared by 1 base and J by 5 bases, with 0 bases of the junction left unmatched. The CDR3 totals 13 residues. Germline V gives CDR1 DFQATT, CDR2 SNEGSKA (reference sequence). DNA of the CDR3: TGCAGTGCTAGAGGACAGGGGGATCAGCCCCAGCATTTT. It codes for CSARGQGDQPQHF.

This clonotype was recorded many times. The gene calls are TRBV20-1 and TRBJ1-2; perhaps TRBD1 as D (5 bases). CDR1 is DFQATT and CDR2 is SNEGSKA in the germline V gene (reference sequence). Trimming removed 5 bases from V and 2 bases from J, with 15 bases in between. This CDR3 spans 14 amino acids. CDR3 bases: TGCAGTGCTCTGCGGGGGATCGGGAACTATGGCTACACCTTC. It translates to CSALRGIGNYGYTF.

This clonotype was detected only a few times. DNA of the CDR3: TGTGCCAGCAGTTACACGACTAGCGGTATCTACAATGAGCAGTTCTTC. This encodes CASSYTTSGIYNEQFF. V gene TRBV6-5 combines with J gene TRBJ2-1; TRBD2 agrees at 9 bases. The CDR3 has 16 amino acids. Germline CDR1 MNHEY, CDR2 SVGAGI. The trim removed 2 bases at V and 3 bases at J, leaving 5 bases unmatched.

The chain carries TRBV5-1 and TRBJ2-5, with 8 bases lining up with TRBD1. The CDR3 extends over 15 amino acids. Germline V CDR1 and CDR2: SGHRS, YFSETQ. V was clipped by 0 bases and J by 6 bases; unmatched bases: 7. The CDR3 coding sequence is TGCGCCAGCAGCTTGGGTCCGGGACAGGAGAAGACCCAGTACTTC. Translating gives CASSLGPGQEKTQYF.

This clonotype was seen a handful of times. A much larger clone is a single base away; this may be a read error. The CDR3 carries no conserved terminal phenylalanine or tryptophan, so it likely arises from a read error. The gene calls are TRBV5-1 and TRBJ1-1; D ambiguous. V was pared by 0 bases and J by 6 bases, with 9 bases between. CDR1 SGHRS and CDR2 YFSETQ come from the germline V gene. The CDR3 extends over 13 amino acids. The CDR3 DNA follows: TGCGCCAGCAGCTTGGGCCCGGGCTCTGAAGCTTTCATT. Its translation is CASSLGPGSEAFI.

A few counts support this clonotype. The gene calls are TRBV3-1 and TRBJ2-3, with D uncertain. CDR1 is LGHDT and CDR2 is YNNKEL in the germline V gene (reference sequence). There are 13 residues in the CDR3. Trimming took off 3 bases at V and 6 bases at J, with 10 bases between the two ends. The CDR3: CASSHTASDTQYF. The CDR3 DNA is TGTGCCAGCAGCCACACTGCCAGTGATACGCAGTATTTT.

This clonotype was detected many times. V gene TRBV5-1 combines with J gene TRBJ2-2; 10 nucleotides align to TRBD2. Germline lookup yields CDR1 SGHRS and CDR2 YFSETQ. With 2 bases clipped from V and 3 bases from J, the junction kept 4 bases outside the gene matches. The CDR3 covers 16 residues. CDR3 in amino acids: CASSLLAGTYTGELFF. CDR3 in DNA: TGCGCCAGCAGCTTACTAGCGGGGACCTACACCGGGGAGCTGTTTTTT.

Many counts were recorded for this clonotype. The genes are TRBV20-1 and TRBJ1-2; D is ambiguous. Trimming took 5 bases from V and 0 from J, leaving 7 bases between them. The CDR3 spans 12 residues. Germline V gene sequence: CDR1 DFQATT, CDR2 SNEGSKA (reference sequence). Here the CDR3 DNA reads TGCAGTGCTTCCGACACTAACTATGGCTACACCTTC. This gives the protein CSASDTNYGYTF.

This clonotype was seen many times. The chain combines TRBV28 with TRBJ2-5; 9 nucleotides align to TRBD1. The ends lost 3 bases at V and 2 bases at J; junction bases unmatched: 4. This CDR3 is 15 amino acids long. Germline V gives CDR1 MDHEN, CDR2 SYDVKM. The CDR3 protein is CASSLSGTGQETQYF. DNA for the CDR3: TGTGCCAGCAGTTTGTCCGGGACAGGGCAAGAGACCCAGTACTTC.